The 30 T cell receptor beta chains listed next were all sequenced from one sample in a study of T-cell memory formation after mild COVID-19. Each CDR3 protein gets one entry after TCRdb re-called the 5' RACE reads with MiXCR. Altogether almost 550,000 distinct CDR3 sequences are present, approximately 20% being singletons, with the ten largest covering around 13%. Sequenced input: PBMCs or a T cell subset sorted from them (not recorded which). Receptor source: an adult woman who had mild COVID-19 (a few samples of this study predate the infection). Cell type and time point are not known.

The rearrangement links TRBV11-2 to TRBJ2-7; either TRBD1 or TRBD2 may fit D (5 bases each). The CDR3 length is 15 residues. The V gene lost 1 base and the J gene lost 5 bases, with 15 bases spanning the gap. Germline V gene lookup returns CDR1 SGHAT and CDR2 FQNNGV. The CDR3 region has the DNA TGTGCCAGCAGCTTAGGGGTCGTTCGGGGCCACGAGCAGTACTTC. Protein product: CASSLGVVRGHEQYF.

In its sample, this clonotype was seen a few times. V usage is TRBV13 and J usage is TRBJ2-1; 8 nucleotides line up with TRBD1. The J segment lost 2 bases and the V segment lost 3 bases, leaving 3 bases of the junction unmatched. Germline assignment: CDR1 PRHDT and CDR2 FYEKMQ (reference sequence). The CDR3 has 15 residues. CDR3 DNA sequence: TGTGCCAGCAGCTTCCCGGGACAGGCCTACAATGAGCAGTTCTTC. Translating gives CASSFPGQAYNEQFF.

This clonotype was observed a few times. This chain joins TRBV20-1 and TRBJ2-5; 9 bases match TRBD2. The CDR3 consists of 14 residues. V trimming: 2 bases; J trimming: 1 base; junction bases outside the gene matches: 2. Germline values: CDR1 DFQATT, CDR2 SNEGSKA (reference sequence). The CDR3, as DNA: TGCAGTGCTAGACTAGCGGGGTCCCAAGAGACCCAGTACTTC. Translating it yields CSARLAGSQETQYF.

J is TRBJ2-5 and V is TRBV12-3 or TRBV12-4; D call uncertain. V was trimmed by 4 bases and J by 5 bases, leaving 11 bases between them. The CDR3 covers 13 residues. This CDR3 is CASSYGEWETQYF. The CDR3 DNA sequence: TGTGCCAGCAGTTACGGAGAGTGGGAGACCCAGTACTTC.

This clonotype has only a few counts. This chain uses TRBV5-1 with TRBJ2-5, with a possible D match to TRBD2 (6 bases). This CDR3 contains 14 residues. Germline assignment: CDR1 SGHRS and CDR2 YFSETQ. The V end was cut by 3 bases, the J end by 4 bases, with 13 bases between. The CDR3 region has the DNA TGCGCCAGCAGCTGGGCGGGGTCAGGAGAGACCCAGTACTTC. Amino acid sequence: CASSWAGSGETQYF.

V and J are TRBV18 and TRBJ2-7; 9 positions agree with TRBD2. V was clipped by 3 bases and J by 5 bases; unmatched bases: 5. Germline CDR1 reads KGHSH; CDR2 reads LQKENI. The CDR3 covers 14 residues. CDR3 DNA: TGTGCCAGCTCACCGGGACTAGCAGCAGACGAGCAGTACTTC. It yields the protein CASSPGLAADEQYF.

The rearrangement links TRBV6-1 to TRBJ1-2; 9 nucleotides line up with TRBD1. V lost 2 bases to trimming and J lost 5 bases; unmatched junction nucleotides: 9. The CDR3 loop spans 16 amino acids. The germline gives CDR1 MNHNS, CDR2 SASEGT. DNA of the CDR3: TGTGCCAGCAGTGAATTCAGAGGGACAGGGAAATATGGCTACACCTTC. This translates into CASSEFRGTGKYGYTF.

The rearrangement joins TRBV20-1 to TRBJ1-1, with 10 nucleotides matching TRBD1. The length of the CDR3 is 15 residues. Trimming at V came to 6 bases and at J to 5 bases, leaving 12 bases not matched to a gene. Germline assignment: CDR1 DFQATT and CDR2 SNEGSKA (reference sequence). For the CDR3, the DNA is TGCAGTGCCCTACGCGACAGGGGGCAGTTAACTGAAGCTTTCTTT. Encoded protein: CSALRDRGQLTEAFF.

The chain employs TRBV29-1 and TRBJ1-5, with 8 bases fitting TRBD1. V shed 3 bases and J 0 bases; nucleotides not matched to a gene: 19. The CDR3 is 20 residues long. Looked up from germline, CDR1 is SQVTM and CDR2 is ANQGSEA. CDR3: CSVEVAGGGGIFYSNQPQHF. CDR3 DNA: TGCAGCGTTGAGGTGGCAGGGGGCGGAGGGATTTTTTATAGCAATCAGCCCCAGCATTTT.

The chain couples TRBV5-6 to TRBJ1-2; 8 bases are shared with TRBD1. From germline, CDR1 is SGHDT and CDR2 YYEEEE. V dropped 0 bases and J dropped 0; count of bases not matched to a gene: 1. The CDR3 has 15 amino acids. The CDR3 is CASSLGDRPNYGYTF. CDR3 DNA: TGTGCCAGCAGCTTGGGGGACAGGCCTAACTATGGCTACACCTTC. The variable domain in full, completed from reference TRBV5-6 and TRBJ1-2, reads DAGVTQSPTHLIKTRGQQVTLRCSPKSGHDTVSWYQQALGQGPQFIFQYYEEEERQRGNFPDRFSGHQFPNYSSELNVNALLLGDSALYLCASSLGDRPNYGYTFGSGTRLTVV.

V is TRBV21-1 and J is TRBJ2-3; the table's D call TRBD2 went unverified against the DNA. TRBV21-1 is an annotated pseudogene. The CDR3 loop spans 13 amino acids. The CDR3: CASVGSGGHTQYF. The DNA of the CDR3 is TGTGCCAGCGTGGGTAGCGGGGGTCATACGCAGTATTTT.

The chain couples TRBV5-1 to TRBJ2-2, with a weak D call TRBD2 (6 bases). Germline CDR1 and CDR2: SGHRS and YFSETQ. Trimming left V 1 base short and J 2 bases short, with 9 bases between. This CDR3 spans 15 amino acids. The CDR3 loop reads CASSLWGTNTGELFF. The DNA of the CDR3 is TGCGCCAGCAGCTTGTGGGGGACTAACACCGGGGAGCTGTTTTTT.

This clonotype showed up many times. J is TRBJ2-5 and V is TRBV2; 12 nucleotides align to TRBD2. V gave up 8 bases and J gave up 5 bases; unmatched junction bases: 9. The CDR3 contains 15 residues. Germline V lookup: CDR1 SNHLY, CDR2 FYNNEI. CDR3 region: CASFPSGGAAETQYF. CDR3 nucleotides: TGTGCCAGCTTCCCTAGCGGGGGGGCAGCGGAGACCCAGTACTTC.

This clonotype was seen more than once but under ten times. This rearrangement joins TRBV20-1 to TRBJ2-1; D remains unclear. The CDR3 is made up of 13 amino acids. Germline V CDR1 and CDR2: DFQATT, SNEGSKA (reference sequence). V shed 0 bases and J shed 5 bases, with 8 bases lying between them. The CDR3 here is CSARDHFDNEQFF. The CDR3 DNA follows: TGCAGTGCTAGAGATCACTTCGACAATGAGCAGTTCTTC.

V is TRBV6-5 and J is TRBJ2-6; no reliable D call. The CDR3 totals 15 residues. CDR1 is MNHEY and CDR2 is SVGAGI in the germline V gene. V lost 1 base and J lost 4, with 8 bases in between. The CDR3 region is CASSYYPPGANVLTF. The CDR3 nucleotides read TGTGCCAGCAGTTACTACCCCCCCGGGGCCAACGTCCTGACTTTC.

The DNA for the CDR3 is TGTGCCAGCAGTTTATTTCAGGGGGCAAAGACCCAGTACTTC. Translating it yields CASSLFQGAKTQYF. The rearrangement uses TRBV28 and TRBJ2-5; 8 nucleotides line up with TRBD1. Trimming cost V 1 base and J 6 bases; bases outside gene matches: 4. CDR1 and CDR2 from the germline V gene are MDHEN and SYDVKM. The CDR3 contains 14 residues.

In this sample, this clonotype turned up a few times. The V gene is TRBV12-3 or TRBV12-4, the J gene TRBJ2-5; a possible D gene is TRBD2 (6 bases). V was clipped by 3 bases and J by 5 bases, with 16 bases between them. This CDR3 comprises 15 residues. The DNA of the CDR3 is TGTGCCAGCAGTTTTGCCAGCGGGTCTGGGGAGACCCAGTACTTC. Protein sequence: CASSFASGSGETQYF.

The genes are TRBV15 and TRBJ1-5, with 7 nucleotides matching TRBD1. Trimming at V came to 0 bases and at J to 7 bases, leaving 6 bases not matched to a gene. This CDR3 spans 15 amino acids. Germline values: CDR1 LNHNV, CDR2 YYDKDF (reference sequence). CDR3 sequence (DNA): TGTGCCACCAGCAGAGATTCGGCAGGGGGGCAGCCCCAGCATTTT. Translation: CATSRDSAGGQPQHF.

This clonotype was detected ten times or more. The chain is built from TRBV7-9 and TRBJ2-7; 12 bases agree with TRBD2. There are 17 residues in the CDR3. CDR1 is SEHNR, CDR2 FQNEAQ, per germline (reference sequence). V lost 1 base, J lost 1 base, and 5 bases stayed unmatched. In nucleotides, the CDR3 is TGTGCCAGCAGCTTAGGAGGACTAGCGGGGTGGTCCTACGAGCAGTACTTC. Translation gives CASSLGGLAGWSYEQYF. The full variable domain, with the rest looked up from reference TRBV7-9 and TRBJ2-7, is DTGVSQNPRHKITKRGQNVTFRCDPISEHNRLYWYRQTLGQGPEFLTYFQNEAQLEKSRLLSDRFSAERPKGSFSTLEIQRTEQGDSAMYLCASSLGGLAGWSYEQYFGPGTRLTVT.

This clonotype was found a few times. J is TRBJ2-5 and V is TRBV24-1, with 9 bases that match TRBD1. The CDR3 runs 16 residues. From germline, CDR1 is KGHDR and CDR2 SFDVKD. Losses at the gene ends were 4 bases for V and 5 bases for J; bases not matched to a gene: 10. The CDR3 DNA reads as TGTGCCACCAGTGAAATTGGACAGGGGCTTTCGGAGACCCAGTACTTC. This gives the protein CATSEIGQGLSETQYF.

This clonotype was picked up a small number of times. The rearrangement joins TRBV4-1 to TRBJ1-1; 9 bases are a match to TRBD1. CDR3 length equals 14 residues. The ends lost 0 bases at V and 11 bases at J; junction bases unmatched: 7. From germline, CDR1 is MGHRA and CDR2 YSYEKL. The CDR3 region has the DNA TGCGCCAGCAGCCAAGATGTACGGGACAGGGTGGCTTTCTTT. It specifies CASSQDVRDRVAFF.

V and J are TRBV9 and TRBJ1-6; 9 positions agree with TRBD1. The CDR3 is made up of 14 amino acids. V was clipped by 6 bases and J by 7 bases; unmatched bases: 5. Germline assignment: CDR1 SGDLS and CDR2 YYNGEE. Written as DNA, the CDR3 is TGTGCCAGCAAGACGGGACAGGGAAATTCACCCCTCCACTTT. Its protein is CASKTGQGNSPLHF.

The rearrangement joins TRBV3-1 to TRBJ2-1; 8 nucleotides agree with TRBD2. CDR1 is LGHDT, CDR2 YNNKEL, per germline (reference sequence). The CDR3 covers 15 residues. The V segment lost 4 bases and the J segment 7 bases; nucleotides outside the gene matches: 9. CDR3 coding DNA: TGTGCCAGCAGCCGCCGCGGGGGGAGCGCGAATGAGCAGTTCTTC. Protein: CASSRRGGSANEQFF.

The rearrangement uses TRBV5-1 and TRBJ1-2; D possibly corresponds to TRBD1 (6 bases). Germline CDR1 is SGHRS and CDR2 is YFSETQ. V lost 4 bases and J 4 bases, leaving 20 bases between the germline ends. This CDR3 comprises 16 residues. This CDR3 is CASSRTALEESYGYTF. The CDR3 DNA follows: TGCGCCAGCAGCAGGACAGCCCTCGAAGAAAGCTATGGCTACACCTTC.

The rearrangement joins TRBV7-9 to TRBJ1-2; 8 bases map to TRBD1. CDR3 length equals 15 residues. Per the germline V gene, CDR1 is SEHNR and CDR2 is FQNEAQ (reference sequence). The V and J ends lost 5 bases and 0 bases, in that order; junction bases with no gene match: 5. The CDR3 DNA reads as TGTGCCAGCAGCGACAGGGGACCAGCTAACTATGGCTACACCTTC. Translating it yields CASSDRGPANYGYTF.

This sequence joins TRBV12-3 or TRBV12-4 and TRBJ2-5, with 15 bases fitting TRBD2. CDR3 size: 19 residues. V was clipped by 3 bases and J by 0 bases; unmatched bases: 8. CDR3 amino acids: CASSFPTGLAGGNQETQYF. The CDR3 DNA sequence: TGTGCCAGCAGTTTCCCCACGGGACTAGCGGGAGGAAACCAAGAGACCCAGTACTTC.

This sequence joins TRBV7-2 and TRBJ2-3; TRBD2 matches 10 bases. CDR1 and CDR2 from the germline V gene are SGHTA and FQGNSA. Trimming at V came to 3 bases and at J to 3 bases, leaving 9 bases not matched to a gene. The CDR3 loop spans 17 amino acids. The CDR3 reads CASSFLLAGPETDTQYF. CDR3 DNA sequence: TGTGCCAGCAGCTTCCTACTAGCGGGGCCGGAAACAGATACGCAGTATTTT.

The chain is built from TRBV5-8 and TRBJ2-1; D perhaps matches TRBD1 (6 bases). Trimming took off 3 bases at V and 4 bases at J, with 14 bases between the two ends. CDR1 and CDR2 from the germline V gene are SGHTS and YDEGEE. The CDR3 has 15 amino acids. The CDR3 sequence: CASSSPGADYNEQFF. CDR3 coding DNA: TGTGCCAGCAGCTCGCCAGGGGCAGATTACAATGAGCAGTTCTTC. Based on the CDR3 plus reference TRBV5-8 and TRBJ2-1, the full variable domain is EAGVTQSPTHLIKTRGQQATLRCSPISGHTSVYWYQQALGLGLQFLLWYDEGEERNRGNFPPRFSGRQFPNYSSELNVNALELEDSALYLCASSSPGADYNEQFFGPGTRLTVL.

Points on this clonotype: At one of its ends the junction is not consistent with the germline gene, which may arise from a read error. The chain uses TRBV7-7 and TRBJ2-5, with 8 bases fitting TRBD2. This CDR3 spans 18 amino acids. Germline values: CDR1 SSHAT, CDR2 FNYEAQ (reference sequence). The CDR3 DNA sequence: TGTGCTAGCAGCAAGATAAGCGGGAGTAACTATCGGGTGGAGACCCAGTACTTC. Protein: CASSKISGSNYRVETQYF.

The CDR3 DNA follows: TGTGCCAGCAGACAAGGACAGGTCATCGGGGAGCTGTTTTTT. Residues: CASRQGQVIGELFF. The chain joins TRBV12-3 or TRBV12-4 to TRBJ2-2; 7 positions match TRBD1. The V segment lost 6 bases and the J segment 7 bases; nucleotides outside the gene matches: 8. The CDR3 spans 14 residues.